The 19 T cell receptor beta chains below all came from one sample that was sequenced in a study of T-cell reconstitution after alpha-beta-depleted transplantation in children. A TCRbeta library incorporating unique molecular identifiers was prepared. TCRdb recomputed calls from the PCR reads with MiXCR, one row per CDR3 protein. The profile shows some 600,000 distinct CDR3 sequences, 10% to 15% of them singletons. The sequencing used PBMCs, mostly from graft donor cells, collected 360 days after TCRalphabeta/CD19-depleted stem cell transplant. These receptors all come from a male patient under 18 who had a stem cell transplant for acute myeloid leukemia, so the T cells may come from the graft donor.

This chain links TRBV11-1 with TRBJ1-1, with D possibly TRBD1 on 6 matching bases. This CDR3 comprises 16 residues. Germline-derived CDR1 and CDR2 are SGHAT and FQDESV (reference sequence). V was clipped by 0 bases and J by 1 base, with 12 bases between them. CDR3 region: CASSLASRGRNTEAFF. CDR3 DNA sequence: TGTGCCAGCAGCTTAGCTTCCAGGGGAAGGAACACTGAAGCTTTCTTT.

The V gene is TRBV20-1, the J gene TRBJ2-7; D is possibly TRBD2 (6 bases). Germline V CDR1 and CDR2: DFQATT, SNEGSKA (reference sequence). The V gene lost 0 bases and the J gene lost 2 bases, with 14 bases spanning the gap. This CDR3 contains 15 residues. In nucleotides, the CDR3 is TGCAGTGCTAGAGAATGGAGGGAGAGGGCCTACGAGCAGTACTTC. Encoded protein: CSAREWRERAYEQYF.

This rearrangement joins TRBV6-5 to TRBJ1-2, with D possibly being TRBD1 (6 bases). The CDR3 extends over 14 amino acids. CDR1 is MNHEY, CDR2 SVGAGI, per germline. V lost 5 bases to trimming and J lost 6 bases, with 16 bases between them. The CDR3 nucleotides read TGTGCCAGCAGTAACACAGGGAGGGAGAATGGCTACACCTTC. The encoded protein is CASSNTGRENGYTF.

This clonotype has at least ten counts. This rearrangement joins TRBV6-5 to TRBJ2-7; 14 bases fit TRBD2. The trim removed 2 bases at V and 6 bases at J, leaving 3 bases unmatched. CDR3 length equals 15 residues. Germline V lookup: CDR1 MNHEY, CDR2 SVGAGI. CDR3 DNA: TGTGCCAGCAGTTACCGAGGACTAGCGGGAGGCGAGCAGTACTTC. This sequence encodes CASSYRGLAGGEQYF.

V and J are TRBV12-3 or TRBV12-4 and TRBJ2-5, with 9 bases lining up with TRBD1. The CDR3 loop spans 16 amino acids. The junction had 10 bases not matched to a gene; V was cut back by 4 bases and J by 4 bases. Here the CDR3 DNA reads TGTGCCAGCAGTTCTCCTGGGACAGGGTCCCCAGAGACCCAGTACTTC. Its protein is CASSSPGTGSPETQYF.

This clonotype was recorded many times. V gene TRBV10-3 combines with J gene TRBJ2-1, with 12 bases lining up with TRBD2. Trimming took 6 bases from V and 6 from J; bases not matched to a gene: 3. From germline, CDR1 is ENHRY and CDR2 SYGVKD. CDR3 length equals 14 residues. The CDR3 DNA follows: TGTGCCATCAGCGAACTAGCGGGAGGCAATGAGCAGTTCTTC. Protein sequence: CAISELAGGNEQFF.

The V gene is TRBV4-3, the J gene TRBJ2-7; D assignment may be TRBD1 or TRBD2 (5 bases each). V shed 4 bases and J shed 3 bases, with 13 bases lying between them. There are 14 residues in the CDR3. Germline assignment: CDR1 LGHNA and CDR2 YSLEER. CDR3 in DNA: TGCGCCAGCAGCCGAGGGGATCCAGACTACGAGCAGTACTTC. It yields the protein CASSRGDPDYEQYF.

The rearrangement uses TRBV5-4 and TRBJ2-5; tentatively, D is TRBD1 (6 bases). This CDR3 is 15 amino acids long. Trimming shortened V by 4 bases and J by 7 bases, and 20 bases separated the two germline ends. The germline CDR1 and CDR2 sequences are SGHNT and YYREEE (reference sequence). For the CDR3, the DNA is TGTGCCAGCAGCAAATCGGCGTCCCCACAGGGGACCCAGTACTTC. Translated: CASSKSASPQGTQYF.

This clonotype was seen a few times. V gene TRBV23-1 combines with J gene TRBJ2-2; D is unresolved. TRBV23-1 falls under the ORF class, with uncertain function. The CDR3 runs to 15 residues. The germline V and J ends were trimmed by 7 bases and 0 bases, with 12 bases remaining between them. In DNA, the CDR3 is TGCGCCAGCACCCCCAGGCGCGCGAACACCGGGGAGCTGTTTTTT. Protein: CASTPRRANTGELFF.

Many counts were recorded for this clonotype. The V gene is TRBV12-3 or TRBV12-4, the J gene TRBJ1-5, with D uncertain. V lost 4 bases and J 1 base, leaving 11 bases between the germline ends. The CDR3 sequence is 15 residues long. For the CDR3, the DNA is TGTGCCAGCAGTTCTGGCAGTGTAAGCAATCAGCCCCAGCATTTT. This gives the protein CASSSGSVSNQPQHF.

The chain carries TRBV5-1 and TRBJ2-1; TRBD2 matches 9 bases. CDR1 SGHRS and CDR2 YFSETQ come from the germline V gene. J lost 12 bases, V lost 4 bases, and 14 bases had no gene match. This CDR3 spans 15 amino acids. This chain's CDR3 is CASSALAGVPHAQFF. CDR3 in DNA: TGCGCCAGCAGCGCGTTAGCGGGAGTCCCCCACGCGCAGTTCTTC.

This clonotype was counted between two and nine times. The rearrangement uses TRBV29-1 and TRBJ2-3; no definite D call. Trimming removed 4 bases from V and 6 bases from J, with 14 bases in between. Germline CDR1 reads SQVTM; CDR2 reads ANQGSEA. The CDR3 has 13 residues. The CDR3 DNA sequence: TGCAGCGTTGTCGGAACCCTCAGGGATACGCAGTATTTT. It encodes CSVVGTLRDTQYF.

This clonotype was seen ten or more times. CDR3 protein: CASSGPNTGELFF. CDR3 bases: TGTGCCAGCAGTGGGCCGAACACCGGGGAGCTGTTTTTT. V is TRBV2 and J is TRBJ2-2; D not resolved. CDR1 and CDR2 (germline): SNHLY, FYNNEI. This CDR3 has 13 amino acids. Trimming removed 4 bases from V and 0 bases from J, with 3 bases in between.

This clonotype was counted between two and nine times. CDR3 amino acids: CAISQGGLAGGGDTQYF. The DNA for the CDR3 is TGTGCCATCAGCCAGGGGGGACTAGCGGGAGGAGGAGATACGCAGTATTTT. The chain employs TRBV10-3 and TRBJ2-3; 15 positions agree with TRBD2. Per germline, CDR1 ENHRY and CDR2 SYGVKD. The CDR3 runs to 17 residues. With V trimmed by 6 bases and J by 5 bases, 9 bases remained unmatched.

The sample holds many counts of this clonotype. The J gene is TRBJ2-7, the V gene TRBV29-1; D uncertain. The V and J ends lost 4 bases and 3 bases respectively, with 10 bases between them. Germline lookup yields CDR1 SQVTM and CDR2 ANQGSEA. The CDR3 covers 12 residues. The CDR3 DNA follows: TGCAGCGTTGCCCCCAAGGGCTACGAGCAGTACTTC. Amino acids: CSVAPKGYEQYF.

This chain connects TRBV7-3 to TRBJ2-7, with 12 bases lining up with TRBD2. CDR1 and CDR2 (germline): SGHTA, FQGTGA. V was clipped by 4 bases and J by 2 bases; unmatched bases: 6. This CDR3 has 16 residues. The CDR3 nucleotides are TGTGCCAGCAGCTCGAACGGACTAGCGGGAACCTACGAGCAGTACTTC. Its translation: CASSSNGLAGTYEQYF. The whole variable domain, remainder taken from reference TRBV7-3 and TRBJ2-7, is GAGVSQTPSNKVTEKGKYVELRCDPISGHTALYWYRQSLGQGPEFLIYFQGTGAADDSGLPNDRFFAVRPEGSVSTLKIQRTERGDSAVYLCASSSNGLAGTYEQYFGPGTRLTVT.

This clonotype was recorded a few times. The rearrangement joins TRBV28 to TRBJ1-2; no clear D. V was cut by 6 bases and J by 1 base, with 15 bases left in between. Germline CDR1 is MDHEN and CDR2 is SYDVKM. CDR3 length: 15 residues. CDR3 DNA: TGTGCCAGCAGCTTCGTTGGACTGATTAACTATGGCTACACCTTC. Its translation is CASSFVGLINYGYTF.

This clonotype has more than one count but fewer than ten. The chain combines TRBV20-1 with TRBJ2-2, with TRBD2 matching 15 bases. V lost 3 bases and J lost 6; bases outside the gene matches: 2. Germline assignment: CDR1 DFQATT and CDR2 SNEGSKA (reference sequence). The CDR3 loop spans 15 amino acids. CDR3 in DNA: TGCAGTGCTAGGGGACTAGCGGGAGGATCCGGGGAGCTGTTTTTT. Amino acids: CSARGLAGGSGELFF.

This clonotype has only one observation. V usage is TRBV23-1 and J usage is TRBJ1-4; no firm D call. TRBV23-1 is noted as an ORF with a role that remains uncertain. V was cut by 4 bases and J by 6 bases, with 15 bases left in between. This CDR3 comprises 15 residues. The CDR3 here is CASSLNSPLYEKLFF. The DNA for the CDR3 is TGCGCCAGCAGTCTTAATAGTCCCCTCTATGAAAAACTGTTTTTT.